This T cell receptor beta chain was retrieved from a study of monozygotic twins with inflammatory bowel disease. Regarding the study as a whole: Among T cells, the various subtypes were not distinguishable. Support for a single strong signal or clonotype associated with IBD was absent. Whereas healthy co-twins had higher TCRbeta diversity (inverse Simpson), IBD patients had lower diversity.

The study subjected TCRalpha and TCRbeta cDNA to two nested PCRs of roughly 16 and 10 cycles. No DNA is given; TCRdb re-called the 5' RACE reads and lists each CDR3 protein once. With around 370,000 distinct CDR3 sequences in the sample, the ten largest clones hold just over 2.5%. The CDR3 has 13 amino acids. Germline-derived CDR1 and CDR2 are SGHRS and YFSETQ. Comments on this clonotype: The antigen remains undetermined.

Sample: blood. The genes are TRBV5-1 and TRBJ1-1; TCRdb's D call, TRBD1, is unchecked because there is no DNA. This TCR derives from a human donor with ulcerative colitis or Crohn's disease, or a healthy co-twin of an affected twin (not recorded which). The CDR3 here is CASSKQGATEAFF. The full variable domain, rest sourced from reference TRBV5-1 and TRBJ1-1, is KAGVTQTPRYLIKTRGQQVTLSCSPISGHRSVSWYQQTPGQGLQFLFEYFSETQRNKGNFPGRFSGRQFSNSRSEMNVSTLELGDSALYLCASSKQGATEAFFGQGTRLTVV.